The 32 T cell receptor beta chains below were found in one sample sequenced in a study of cytomegalovirus exposure and HLA in healthy donors. 13 Jbeta primers and 60 Vbeta primers were used for the PCR. TCRdb's table, derived via immunoSEQ multiplex PCR, lists solely in-frame clones and lacks some. The data hold around 150,000 clones, with roughly 85% observed a single time. Sequenced: PBMCs. These receptors were collected from a young woman in good health and CMV-seronegative.

The rearrangement links TRBV7-3 to TRBJ2-2; no clear D. The CDR3 runs 13 residues. Germline V lookup: CDR1 SGHTA, CDR2 FQGTGA. V was shortened by 5 bases and J by 7 bases, with 11 bases between the two germline ends. Here the CDR3 DNA reads TGTGCCAGCAGCCCCGCCCGCGACGGGGAGCTGTTTTTT. The encoded protein is CASSPARDGELFF.

V is TRBV14 and J is TRBJ2-1; D not resolved. The length of the CDR3 is 19 residues. V was cut by 0 bases and J by 1 base, with 19 bases left in between. Germline CDR1 reads SGHDN; CDR2 reads FVKESK. The CDR3 nucleotides read TGTGCCAGCAGCCAAGATCCCTCTCCGGTAGCAAAGTCCTACAATGAGCAGTTCTTC. This gives the protein CASSQDPSPVAKSYNEQFF.

The chain uses TRBV4-3 and TRBJ2-7; perhaps TRBD2 as D (6 bases). Trimming cost V 9 bases and J 0 bases, with 18 bases left between them. The CDR3 is 15 amino acids. Germline CDR1 reads LGHNA; CDR2 reads YSLEER. The CDR3 coding sequence is TGCGCCAGGAGAATACGGAGGGCCTACTCCTACGAGCAGTACTTC. The encoded protein is CARRIRRAYSYEQYF.

V usage is TRBV9 and J usage is TRBJ2-7, with D possibly TRBD1 on 7 matching bases. From germline, CDR1 is SGDLS and CDR2 YYNGEE. V dropped 4 bases and J dropped 3 bases, with 11 bases sitting between them. This CDR3 is 13 amino acids long. Written as DNA, the CDR3 is TGTGCCAGCAGCACCCAGGGGGGCTACGAGCAGTACTTC. The encoded protein is CASSTQGGYEQYF.

The V and J genes are TRBV2 and TRBJ1-5; 7 positions match TRBD1. The germline V gene has CDR1 SNHLY and CDR2 FYNNEI. The CDR3 contains 14 residues. V lost 7 bases to trimming and J lost 9 bases; unmatched junction nucleotides: 12. CDR3 amino acids: CASTWDSPMWPQHF. For the CDR3, the DNA is TGTGCCAGCACCTGGGACAGCCCTATGTGGCCCCAGCATTTT.

This chain links TRBV19 with TRBJ1-2, with a weak D call TRBD1 (5 bases). Germline CDR1 is LNHDA and CDR2 is SQIVND (reference sequence). The V gene lost 7 bases and the J gene lost 2 bases, with 11 bases spanning the gap. This CDR3 comprises 13 residues. The CDR3 region has the DNA TGTGCCAGTAAGGGAAGGGGAAACTATGGCTACACCTTC. This translates into CASKGRGNYGYTF.

This chain connects TRBV6-1 to TRBJ1-1; D call uncertain. This CDR3 region has 12 residues. The V end lost 8 bases, the J end lost 5 bases, and 12 bases lay between the germline ends. Germline CDR1 and CDR2: MNHNS and SASEGT. This CDR3 is CASGRELTEAFF. The DNA for the CDR3 is TGTGCCAGCGGGCGGGAACTGACTGAAGCTTTCTTT.

The chain has TRBV25-1 and TRBJ2-5; 8 nucleotides line up with TRBD1. The DNA end is more similar to TRBJ2-7, so the J call may be wrong. The CDR3 spans 14 residues. Germline CDR1 and CDR2: MGHDK and SYGVNS. Here the CDR3 DNA reads TGTGCCAGCAGCGTCCCGGGACAGGTCTACGAGCAGTACTTC. Its protein product is CASSVPGQVYEQYF.

In its sample, this clone was seen a few times. V usage is TRBV6-5 and J usage is TRBJ1-6; D is possibly TRBD1 (5 bases). The CDR3 is made up of 14 amino acids. Germline V gives CDR1 MNHEY, CDR2 SVGAGI. V lost 6 bases and J 6 bases, leaving 12 bases between the germline ends. CDR3 region: CASRASRGNSPLHF. The CDR3 nucleotides are TGTGCCAGCAGGGCATCAAGGGGTAATTCACCCCTCCACTTT.

The rearrangement joins TRBV6-5 to TRBJ2-7; TRBD1 agrees at 9 bases. The CDR3 has 12 amino acids. The V gene's germline CDR1 is MNHEY and CDR2 SVGAGI. V gave up 5 bases and J gave up 8 bases; unmatched junction bases: 4. The DNA of the CDR3 is TGTGCCAGCAGTCAGGACAGGGGTAAGCAGTACTTC. Protein: CASSQDRGKQYF.

The V and J genes are TRBV11-2 and TRBJ2-5, with 7 bases that match TRBD1. V was pared by 5 bases and J by 7 bases, with 13 bases of the junction left unmatched. CDR3 length equals 15 residues. CDR1 is SGHAT and CDR2 is FQNNGV in the germline V gene. Here the CDR3 reads CASSALTGPRGTQYF. CDR3 coding DNA: TGTGCCAGCAGCGCCCTGACAGGGCCTCGGGGGACCCAGTACTTC.

The DNA of the CDR3 is TGTGCCAGCAGCCAAGAACAGGGCCCTTACAATGAGCAGTTCTTC. It translates to CASSQEQGPYNEQFF. V usage is TRBV14 and J usage is TRBJ2-1; tentatively, D is TRBD1 (6 bases). The CDR3 sequence is 15 residues long. The V gene lost 0 bases and the J gene lost 4 bases, with 10 bases spanning the gap. From germline, CDR1 is SGHDN and CDR2 FVKESK.

This chain connects TRBV11-2 to TRBJ1-3, with D unclear. Germline V gene data show CDR1 as SGHAT and CDR2 as FQNNGV. V was trimmed by 4 bases and J by 8 bases, leaving 15 bases between them. This CDR3 contains 14 residues. As DNA, the CDR3 is TGTGCCAGCAGCTCCGACACCTGGGCCTACACCATATATTTT. Its protein product is CASSSDTWAYTIYF.

This clone was observed a single time. The chain joins TRBV7-6 to TRBJ2-1, with TRBD2 matching 8 bases. In germline, CDR1 is SGHVS, CDR2 FNYEAQ. V was pared by 1 base and J by 7 bases, with 6 bases of the junction left unmatched. The CDR3 totals 15 residues. The CDR3 sequence is CASSLGSGMGNEQFF. In DNA, the CDR3 is TGTGCCAGCAGCTTAGGTAGCGGGATGGGGAATGAGCAGTTCTTC. Together with reference TRBV7-6 and TRBJ2-1, the CDR3 gives the full variable domain: GAGVSQSPRYKVTKRGQDVALRCDPISGHVSLYWYRQALGQGPEFLTYFNYEAQQDKSGLPNDRFSAERPEGSISTLTIQRTEQRDSAMYRCASSLGSGMGNEQFFGPGTRLTVL.

The chain uses TRBV7-9 and TRBJ1-3; D is possibly TRBD1 (5 bases). Per germline, CDR1 SEHNR and CDR2 FQNEAQ (reference sequence). Trimming removed 7 bases from V and 8 bases from J, with 21 bases in between. This CDR3 comprises 15 residues. The DNA for the CDR3 is TGTGCCAGCATTATCAGGGAGGAGGGGAAGGACACCATATATTTT. Protein product: CASIIREEGKDTIYF.

V is TRBV7-9 and J is TRBJ1-6; D gene uncertain. Germline CDR1 reads SEHNR; CDR2 reads FQNEAQ (reference sequence). This CDR3 has 15 amino acids. V shed 5 bases and J shed 6 bases, with 14 bases lying between them. CDR3 sequence (DNA): TGTGCCAGCAGCCGAGACACCGCGATTAATTCACCCCTCCACTTT. Its translation is CASSRDTAINSPLHF.

This rearrangement joins TRBV21-1 to TRBJ1-4; no check of the table's D call, TRBD1, against the DNA was made. TRBV21-1 is described as a pseudogene. The length of the CDR3 is 16 residues. The CDR3 loop is CASSTQCGQVNEKLFF. The CDR3, as DNA: TGTGCCAGCAGCACCCAATGTGGGCAGGTTAATGAAAAACTGTTTTTT.

The J gene is TRBJ2-7, the V gene TRBV14, with D perhaps TRBD1 (5 bases). The CDR3 totals 14 residues. Germline V gene sequence: CDR1 SGHDN, CDR2 FVKESK. V lost 2 bases and J lost 0, with 8 bases in between. CDR3 coding DNA: TGTGCCAGCAGCCAACAGGGTACCTCCTACGAGCAGTACTTC. Translating gives CASSQQGTSYEQYF.

With respect to this clone: A junction boundary mismatches the germline segment, possibly from a read error. The rearrangement joins TRBV27 to TRBJ1-3; D might be TRBD1 (6 bases). The CDR3 covers 14 residues. The germline V gene encodes CDR1 MNHEY and CDR2 SMNVEV (reference sequence). CDR3 coding DNA: TGTGCCAGCAAAGGGGGTAATTCTGGGAACACCATATATTTT. Amino acid sequence: CASKGGNSGNTIYF.

The chain recombines TRBV14 with TRBJ1-3; 8 bases match TRBD1. Trimming at V came to 4 bases and at J to 0 bases, leaving 2 bases not matched to a gene. CDR1 is SGHDN, CDR2 FVKESK, per germline. This CDR3 has 15 amino acids. This CDR3 is CASSPGTGSGNTIYF. The CDR3 DNA is TGTGCCAGCAGCCCCGGGACAGGCTCTGGAAACACCATATATTTT.

The chain combines TRBV18 with TRBJ2-5; D might be TRBD2 (5 bases). Germline CDR1 reads KGHSH; CDR2 reads LQKENI. Trimming took 0 bases from V and 5 from J, leaving 13 bases between them. CDR3 size: 15 residues. The CDR3: CASSPPYPSLETQYF. The CDR3 DNA is TGTGCCAGCTCACCACCTTATCCTAGCTTGGAGACCCAGTACTTC.

The chain links TRBV4-1 to TRBJ1-3, with D tentatively TRBD1 (5 bases). In germline, CDR1 is MGHRA, CDR2 YSYEKL. This CDR3 comprises 15 residues. V gave up 4 bases and J gave up 0 bases, with 10 bases separating them. The CDR3 here is CASSRSGISGNTIYF. The CDR3, as DNA: TGCGCCAGCAGCCGATCAGGGATCTCTGGAAACACCATATATTTT.

The chain links TRBV2 to TRBJ2-5; D is undetermined. This CDR3 has 11 amino acids. Trimming stripped 6 bases from V and 11 bases from J, with 13 bases between. Germline V CDR1 and CDR2: SNHLY, FYNNEI. The CDR3 here is CASRGVAEQYF. DNA for the CDR3: TGTGCCAGCAGAGGAGTGGCTGAGCAGTACTTC.

Concerning this clone: This same CDR3 is encoded by further DNA sequences in the sample. This chain uses TRBV15 with TRBJ1-2; maybe TRBD1 (6 bases). The CDR3 is 13 residues long. Germline CDR1 reads LNHNV; CDR2 reads YYDKDF (reference sequence). V was clipped by 7 bases and J by 7 bases, with 16 bases between them. The CDR3 nucleotides read TGTGCCACCAAAACAGGGACCACTTCTGGCTACACCTTC. Amino acid sequence: CATKTGTTSGYTF.

V gene TRBV4-3 combines with J gene TRBJ1-6; 10 bases fit TRBD1. V gave up 2 bases and J gave up 7 bases; unmatched junction bases: 5. The germline V gene encodes CDR1 LGHNA and CDR2 YSLEER. The CDR3 contains 16 residues. The CDR3 coding sequence is TGCGCCAGCAGCCAACCCGGACAGGGGGTAAATTCACCCCTCCACTTT. It is translated as CASSQPGQGVNSPLHF.

Here the CDR3 DNA reads TGCGCCAGCAGCCCGGACAGGGATGGCTACACCTTC. It encodes CASSPDRDGYTF. The rearrangement uses TRBV5-1 and TRBJ1-2, with 8 positions matching TRBD1. J gave up 6 bases and V 4 bases, and 2 bases lay outside the gene matches. The CDR3 sequence is 12 residues long. Germline loops: CDR1 SGHRS, CDR2 YFSETQ. The whole variable domain, remainder taken from reference TRBV5-1 and TRBJ1-2, is KAGVTQTPRYLIKTRGQQVTLSCSPISGHRSVSWYQQTPGQGLQFLFEYFSETQRNKGNFPGRFSGRQFSNSRSEMNVSTLELGDSALYLCASSPDRDGYTFGSGTRLTVV.

This CDR3 reads CASSPGGLAGADTQYF. CDR3 sequence (DNA): TGTGCCAGCAGCCCGGGGGGACTAGCGGGGGCGGATACGCAGTATTTT. The V gene is TRBV7-2, the J gene TRBJ2-3, with TRBD2 identical over 14 bases. CDR3 length: 16 residues. CDR1 is SGHTA, CDR2 FQGNSA, per germline. The V and J ends lost 5 bases and 6 bases, in that order; junction bases with no gene match: 7. The full variable domain, with the rest looked up from reference TRBV7-2 and TRBJ2-3, is GAGVSQSPSNKVTEKGKDVELRCDPISGHTALYWYRQSLGQGLEFLIYFQGNSAPDKSGLPSDRFSAERTGGSVSTLTIQRTQQEDSAVYLCASSPGGLAGADTQYFGPGTRLTVL.

The chain employs TRBV27 and TRBJ2-7, with D unresolved. The CDR3 spans 13 residues. The germline CDR1 and CDR2 sequences are MNHEY and SMNVEV (reference sequence). The V end lost 4 bases, the J end lost 6 bases, and 13 bases lay between the germline ends. The CDR3 coding sequence is TGTGCCAGCAGTTCCAAACCCTCTACCGAGCAGTACTTC. Residues: CASSSKPSTEQYF.

V and J are TRBV16 and TRBJ2-5; D is unclear. The germline V gene has CDR1 KGHSY and CDR2 FQNENV. The germline V and J ends were trimmed by 5 bases and 5 bases, with 6 bases remaining between them. The CDR3 spans 11 residues. This CDR3 is CASSFGETQYF. In DNA form, the CDR3 reads TGTGCCAGCAGCTTCGGGGAGACCCAGTACTTC.

The chain links TRBV6-4 to TRBJ1-2; the D gene is possibly TRBD1 (6 bases). Germline V gene lookup returns CDR1 MRHNA and CDR2 SNTAGT. CDR3 length equals 16 residues. The V end was cut by 0 bases, the J end by 4 bases, with 15 bases between. The CDR3 protein is CASSDSAGQRRYGYTF. The CDR3 bases are TGTGCCAGCAGTGACTCGGCAGGACAGCGCCGCTATGGCTACACCTTC.

This chain joins TRBV4-1 and TRBJ2-5; D unresolved. This CDR3 comprises 14 residues. V was shortened by 1 base and J by 2 bases, with 8 bases between the two germline ends. The germline V gene encodes CDR1 MGHRA and CDR2 YSYEKL. This CDR3 is CASSQGAEQETQYF. Here the CDR3 DNA reads TGCGCCAGCAGCCAAGGGGCAGAACAAGAGACCCAGTACTTC.

The chain carries TRBV5-1 and TRBJ1-1, with 8 bases that match TRBD1. Germline CDR1 and CDR2: SGHRS and YFSETQ. The CDR3 has 14 amino acids. V lost 5 bases to trimming and J lost 5 bases; unmatched junction nucleotides: 8. CDR3 sequence: CASSHTGGWTEAFF. The CDR3 DNA reads as TGCGCCAGCAGTCATACAGGGGGTTGGACTGAAGCTTTCTTT.